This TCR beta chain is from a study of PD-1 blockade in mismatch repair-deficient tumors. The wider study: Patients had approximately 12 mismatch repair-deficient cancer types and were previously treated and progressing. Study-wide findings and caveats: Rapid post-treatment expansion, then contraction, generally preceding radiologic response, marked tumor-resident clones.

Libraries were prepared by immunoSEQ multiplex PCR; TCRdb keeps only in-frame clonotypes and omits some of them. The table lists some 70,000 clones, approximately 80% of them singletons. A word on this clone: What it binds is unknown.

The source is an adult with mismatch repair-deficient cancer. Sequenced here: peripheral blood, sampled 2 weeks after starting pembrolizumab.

The CDR3 DNA follows: TGCGCCAGCAGCCCCGTGGCCGGGAGGGCCCTCGGGTGGGAGCTGTTTTTT. Its translation: CASSPVAGRALGWELFF. The chain joins TRBV5-1 to TRBJ2-2; 8 bases agree with TRBD2. Germline V gene sequence: CDR1 SGHRS, CDR2 YFSETQ. The CDR3 has 17 amino acids. The V gene end was trimmed by 4 bases and the J gene end by 9 bases; junction bases not matched to a gene: 17.